Shown below are 27 T cell receptor beta chains from a single sample sequenced in a study of cytomegalovirus exposure and HLA in healthy donors. The PCR employed 60 Vbeta primers together with 13 Jbeta primers. The assay was immunoSEQ multiplex PCR, and TCRdb's table has in-frame clones only and misses some. The data show some 180,000 clones, around 75% seen once. Specimen: PBMCs. The receptors shown here come from a female donor in good health and CMV-seronegative.

This clone was recorded once. This chain connects TRBV4-3 to TRBJ2-5; 9 nucleotides line up with TRBD1. CDR3 length: 15 amino acids. Germline V gene data show CDR1 as LGHNA and CDR2 as YSLEER. With 3 bases clipped from V and 2 bases from J, the junction kept 4 bases outside the gene matches. The CDR3: CASSHGTGSQETQYF. The CDR3 DNA reads TGCGCCAGCAGCCACGGGACAGGGAGTCAAGAGACCCAGTACTTC.

J is TRBJ2-5 and V is TRBV30; perhaps TRBD1 as D (6 bases). Germline loops: CDR1 GTSNPN, CDR2 SVGIG (reference sequence). V lost 1 base to trimming and J lost 1 base, with 16 bases between them. CDR3 length equals 16 residues. The CDR3, as DNA: TGTGCCTGGAGTGACCGGGACACACGTTTCCAAGAGACCCAGTACTTC. This encodes CAWSDRDTRFQETQYF.

This chain uses TRBV6-1 with TRBJ1-2; 9 bases map to TRBD1. The germline CDR1 and CDR2 sequences are MNHNS and SASEGT. V lost 6 bases to trimming and J lost 7 bases; unmatched junction nucleotides: 6. The CDR3 has 13 amino acids. The DNA of the CDR3 is TGTGCCAGCAGCGGGGGGACAGGGTTTGGCTACACCTTC. It encodes CASSGGTGFGYTF.

In its sample, this clone was seen once. The chain combines TRBV20-1 with TRBJ1-1, with D possibly matching TRBD1 (6 bases). V was shortened by 4 bases and J by 11 bases, with 14 bases between the two germline ends. The CDR3 loop spans 11 amino acids. The germline V gene encodes CDR1 DFQATT and CDR2 SNEGSKA (reference sequence). CDR3 protein: CSATYRERAFF. DNA for the CDR3: TGCAGTGCTACATACAGGGAACGGGCTTTCTTT.

This sequence joins TRBV5-1 and TRBJ2-1; D unresolved. In germline, CDR1 is SGHRS, CDR2 YFSETQ. The CDR3 totals 14 residues. The germline V and J ends were trimmed by 0 bases and 4 bases, with 8 bases remaining between them. In nucleotides, the CDR3 is TGCGCCAGCAGCTTGGTAGACTTATACAATGAGCAGTTCTTC. As protein: CASSLVDLYNEQFF. The full variable domain, completed using reference TRBV5-1 and TRBJ2-1, is KAGVTQTPRYLIKTRGQQVTLSCSPISGHRSVSWYQQTPGQGLQFLFEYFSETQRNKGNFPGRFSGRQFSNSRSEMNVSTLELGDSALYLCASSLVDLYNEQFFGPGTRLTVL.

The chain is built from TRBV6-5 and TRBJ1-5, with D tentatively TRBD1 (6 bases). This CDR3 has 14 amino acids. Germline lookup yields CDR1 MNHEY and CDR2 SVGAGI. Trimming cost V 6 bases and J 0 bases, with 9 bases left between them. CDR3 region: CASRQGYSNQPQHF. The CDR3 bases are TGTGCCAGCAGACAGGGCTATAGCAATCAGCCCCAGCATTTT.

This clone was counted once. The rearrangement joins TRBV9 to TRBJ1-2, with D perhaps TRBD1 (6 bases). The CDR3 has 15 residues. The germline gives CDR1 SGDLS, CDR2 YYNGEE. The V end was cut by 0 bases, the J end by 1 base, with 10 bases between. DNA for the CDR3: TGTGCCAGCAGCGTAGGTCAGGGGATTAACTATGGCTACACCTTC. Its protein is CASSVGQGINYGYTF.

The rearrangement joins TRBV5-6 to TRBJ2-1; D remains ambiguous. This CDR3 comprises 16 residues. Trimming removed 3 bases at V and 4 bases at J, with 17 bases between. Germline V CDR1 and CDR2: SGHDT, YYEEEE. The CDR3 spells CASSSTTNTGYNEQFF. CDR3 in DNA: TGTGCCAGCAGCTCAACTACAAATACGGGTTACAATGAGCAGTTCTTC.

J is TRBJ2-5 and V is TRBV15, with 10 bases fitting TRBD2. The CDR3 loop spans 16 amino acids. With 0 bases clipped from V and 1 base from J, the junction kept 2 bases outside the gene matches. The germline V gene has CDR1 LNHNV and CDR2 YYDKDF (reference sequence). The CDR3 bases are TGTGCCACCAGCAGAGAGGTAGCGGGGGGCCAAGAGACCCAGTACTTC. This encodes CATSREVAGGQETQYF.

The chain combines TRBV5-1 with TRBJ2-1; 11 nucleotides align to TRBD2. Germline loops: CDR1 SGHRS, CDR2 YFSETQ. Unmatched junction bases numbered 6, after V lost 4 bases and J lost 6 bases. The CDR3 sequence is 15 residues long. This CDR3 is CASSLGLAELNEQFF. In DNA form, the CDR3 reads TGCGCCAGCAGCCTGGGACTAGCGGAGCTCAATGAGCAGTTCTTC.

With regard to this clone: The sample contains more than one DNA sequence encoding this CDR3. The V call is TRBV5-1, the J call TRBJ2-7; 8 bases line up with TRBD1. V gave up 0 bases and J gave up 4 bases; unmatched junction bases: 3. This CDR3 comprises 14 residues. From germline, CDR1 is SGHRS and CDR2 YFSETQ. CDR3 nucleotide sequence: TGCGCCAGCAGCTTGGGGCAGGGGGCGTACGAGCAGTACTTC. Translated: CASSLGQGAYEQYF.

This clone was recorded only once. The rearrangement links TRBV28 to TRBJ1-2; weak D call: TRBD1 (6 bases). Germline V CDR1 and CDR2: MDHEN, SYDVKM. This CDR3 has 14 amino acids. Trimming shortened V by 7 bases and J by 1 base, and 13 bases separated the two germline ends. CDR3 residues: CASKQGPNNYGYTF. For the CDR3, the DNA is TGTGCCAGCAAACAGGGTCCCAATAACTATGGCTACACCTTC.

This chain uses TRBV4-2 with TRBJ2-7, with D unclear. The CDR3 runs 13 residues. In germline, CDR1 is LGHNA, CDR2 YNFKEQ. The germline V and J ends were trimmed by 0 bases and 4 bases, with 7 bases remaining between them. The CDR3 reads CASSQDFGYEQYF. The CDR3 nucleotides read TGTGCCAGCAGCCAAGATTTCGGTTACGAGCAGTACTTC.

The chain links TRBV30 to TRBJ1-2; 7 bases agree with TRBD1. The CDR3 contains 14 residues. The junction had 12 bases not matched to a gene; V was cut back by 4 bases and J by 7 bases. Germline CDR1 is GTSNPN and CDR2 is SVGIG (reference sequence). DNA of the CDR3: TGTGCCTGGAAAGGGGCAGGGGGTGTTCCTGGCTACACCTTC. Protein: CAWKGAGGVPGYTF.

The V call is TRBV18, the J call TRBJ2-5; D remains ambiguous. V was pared by 0 bases and J by 0 bases, with 8 bases between. This CDR3 has 15 residues. Germline V gene sequence: CDR1 KGHSH, CDR2 LQKENI. As DNA, the CDR3 is TGTGCCAGCTCACCACCAGACGGGTACCAAGAGACCCAGTACTTC. Protein sequence: CASSPPDGYQETQYF.

The CDR3 DNA reads as TGTGCCAGCAGCCCAGGGACTAGCGGGAGGTATAGCTCCTACAATGAGCAGTTCTTC. Translation gives CASSPGTSGRYSSYNEQFF. The V call is TRBV13, the J call TRBJ2-1; TRBD2 matches 15 bases. Germline assignment: CDR1 PRHDT and CDR2 FYEKMQ (reference sequence). The ends lost 5 bases at V and 0 bases at J; junction bases unmatched: 8. The CDR3 consists of 19 residues.

DNA of the CDR3: TGTGCCACCAGCAGAGGGAGATCCGGGGAGCTGTTTTTT. Its protein is CATSRGRSGELFF. The V gene is TRBV15, the J gene TRBJ2-2, with D unclear. CDR1 is LNHNV and CDR2 is YYDKDF in the germline V gene (reference sequence). The CDR3 spans 13 residues. V lost 1 base and J 6 bases, leaving 6 bases between the germline ends. Looking up the rest from reference TRBV15 and TRBJ2-2 gives the full variable domain: DAMVIQNPRYQVTQFGKPVTLSCSQTLNHNVMYWYQQKSSQAPKLLFHYYDKDFNNEADTPDNFQSRRPNTSFCFLDIRSPGLGDTAMYLCATSRGRSGELFFGEGSRLTVL.

The chain joins TRBV5-1 to TRBJ2-3, with 11 nucleotides matching TRBD1. The CDR3 has 15 amino acids. The germline CDR1 and CDR2 sequences are SGHRS and YFSETQ. V lost 4 bases, J lost 4 bases, and 5 bases stayed unmatched. The CDR3 DNA reads as TGCGCCAGCAGCGGTGGGACAGGGGGACCAGATACGCAGTATTTT. It is translated as CASSGGTGGPDTQYF.

The rearrangement links TRBV13 to TRBJ2-3, with D perhaps matching TRBD2 (5 bases). CDR3 length: 16 amino acids. Germline V lookup: CDR1 PRHDT, CDR2 FYEKMQ (reference sequence). V was clipped by 5 bases and J by 2 bases, with 17 bases between them. DNA of the CDR3: TGTGCCAGCAGCCCTCTGGAGGTAGTTTTCACAGATACGCAGTATTTT. This sequence encodes CASSPLEVVFTDTQYF.

This clone was observed a single time. The rearrangement uses TRBV7-9 and TRBJ2-5; D is possibly TRBD1 (6 bases). The CDR3 totals 14 residues. V was pared by 3 bases and J by 5 bases, with 13 bases between. CDR1 and CDR2 (germline): SEHNR, FQNEAQ (reference sequence). The DNA of the CDR3 is TGTGCCAGCAGCTTGATGGGGGCGGAGGAGACCCAGTACTTC. It translates to CASSLMGAEETQYF.

This rearrangement joins TRBV4-1 to TRBJ1-3; 9 bases are a match to TRBD1. With V trimmed by 1 base and J by 0 bases, 13 bases remained unmatched. The CDR3 totals 20 residues. The germline V gene has CDR1 MGHRA and CDR2 YSYEKL. CDR3 region: CASSQVDPGQGLSSGNTIYF. The CDR3 DNA follows: TGCGCCAGCAGCCAAGTGGATCCGGGACAGGGCCTTAGCTCTGGAAACACCATATATTTT.

This chain connects TRBV29-1 to TRBJ2-7; a weak D match, TRBD2 (5 bases). The V and J ends lost 8 bases and 7 bases respectively, with 30 bases between them. Germline CDR1 and CDR2: SQVTM and ANQGSEA. This CDR3 comprises 16 residues. CDR3 sequence reads: CSLVTRRTLLLGEQYF. For the CDR3, the DNA is TGCAGCCTAGTCACAAGAAGGACTCTTCTTTTGGGGGAGCAGTACTTC.

The rearrangement joins TRBV5-6 to TRBJ2-2; D is unclear. The V and J ends lost 0 bases and 1 base respectively, with 16 bases between them. This CDR3 has 18 residues. Germline V lookup: CDR1 SGHDT, CDR2 YYEEEE. The CDR3 region has the DNA TGTGCCAGCAGCTTGGGTGAACAGAGAAAATTGAACACCGGGGAGCTGTTTTTT. Encoded protein: CASSLGEQRKLNTGELFF. Based on the CDR3 plus reference TRBV5-6 and TRBJ2-2, the full variable domain is DAGVTQSPTHLIKTRGQQVTLRCSPKSGHDTVSWYQQALGQGPQFIFQYYEEEERQRGNFPDRFSGHQFPNYSSELNVNALLLGDSALYLCASSLGEQRKLNTGELFFGEGSRLTVL.

The chain has TRBV2 and TRBJ2-3; 7 nucleotides match TRBD1. Germline-derived CDR1 and CDR2 are SNHLY and FYNNEI. CDR3 size: 13 residues. J gave up 3 bases and V 6 bases, and 3 bases lay outside the gene matches. The CDR3 nucleotides are TGTGCCAGCAGGGGCAGGGGGACAGATACGCAGTATTTT. Translated: CASRGRGTDTQYF. The whole variable domain, remainder taken from reference TRBV2 and TRBJ2-3, is EPEVTQTPSHQVTQMGQEVILRCVPISNHLYFYWYRQILGQKVEFLVSFYNNEISEKSEIFDDQFSVERPDGSNFTLKIRSTKLEDSAMYFCASRGRGTDTQYFGPGTRLTVL.

This chain links TRBV6-1 with TRBJ1-2; 8 bases match TRBD1. The CDR3 is 15 residues long. Germline CDR1 MNHNS, CDR2 SASEGT. V shed 5 bases, J shed 1 base, and the junction held 6 bases outside the gene matches. CDR3 region: CASSQQGVINYGYTF. The CDR3 DNA sequence: TGTGCCAGCAGTCAACAGGGGGTTATTAACTATGGCTACACCTTC.

This sequence joins TRBV2 and TRBJ2-5, with 9 positions matching TRBD1. The last part of the DNA fits TRBJ2-7 better; the J call may be wrong. The CDR3 is 13 amino acids. Germline-derived CDR1 and CDR2 are SNHLY and FYNNEI. The CDR3 sequence: CASRRDRENEQYF. Here the CDR3 DNA reads TGTGCCAGCAGGAGGGACAGGGAAAACGAGCAGTACTTC.

This clone was recorded once. The J gene is TRBJ1-2, the V gene TRBV21-1; no DNA check was done on the table's D call, TRBD1. TRBV21-1 is described as a pseudogene. CDR3 length: 19 residues. The CDR3 loop is CASSPLVPGGLPVPYGYTF. CDR3 DNA: TGTGCCAGCAGCCCCCTCGTCCCAGGGGGCTTACCAGTGCCCTATGGCTACACCTTC.